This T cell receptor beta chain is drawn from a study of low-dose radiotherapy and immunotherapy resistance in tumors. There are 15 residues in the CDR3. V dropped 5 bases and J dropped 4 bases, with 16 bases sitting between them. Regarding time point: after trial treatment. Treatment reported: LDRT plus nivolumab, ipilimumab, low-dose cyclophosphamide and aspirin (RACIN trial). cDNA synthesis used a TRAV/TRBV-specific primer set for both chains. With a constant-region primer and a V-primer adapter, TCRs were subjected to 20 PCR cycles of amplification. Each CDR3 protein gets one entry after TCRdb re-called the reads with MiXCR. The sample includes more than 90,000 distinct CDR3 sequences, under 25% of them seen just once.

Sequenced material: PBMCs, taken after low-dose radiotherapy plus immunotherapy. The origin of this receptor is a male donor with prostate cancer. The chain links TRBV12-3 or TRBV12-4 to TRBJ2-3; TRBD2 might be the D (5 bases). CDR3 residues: CASSRGSGGSDTQYF. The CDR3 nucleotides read TGTGCCAGCAGTCGGGGAAGCGGTGGTTCAGATACGCAGTATTTT.